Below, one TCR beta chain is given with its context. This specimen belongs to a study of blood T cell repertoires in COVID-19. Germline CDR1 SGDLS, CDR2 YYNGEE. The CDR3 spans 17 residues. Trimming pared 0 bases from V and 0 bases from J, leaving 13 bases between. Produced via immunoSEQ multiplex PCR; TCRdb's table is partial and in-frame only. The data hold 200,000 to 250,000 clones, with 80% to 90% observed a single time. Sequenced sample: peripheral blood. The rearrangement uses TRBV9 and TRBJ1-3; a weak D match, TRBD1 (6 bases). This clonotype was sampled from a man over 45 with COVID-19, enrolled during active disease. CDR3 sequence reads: CASSVATGRSSGNTIYF. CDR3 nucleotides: TGTGCCAGCAGCGTAGCTACAGGGCGATCCTCTGGAAACACCATATATTTT.